What follows are 17 T cell receptor beta chains derived from one specimen sequenced in a study of control samples from healthy donors and cancer patients. Some clones are missing from TCRdb's copy, which holds only in-frame ones; the method was immunoSEQ multiplex PCR. Among 100,000 to 150,000 clones, over 85% were seen once, and the ten largest hold approximately 6%. Sequenced sample: blood. The source is a man between 18 and 35 years old in good health.

The CDR3 spells CASSFDRGRETQYF. In nucleotides, the CDR3 is TGTGCCAGCAGCTTTGACAGGGGGCGAGAGACCCAGTACTTC. The chain joins TRBV7-9 to TRBJ2-5; TRBD1 agrees at 10 bases. This CDR3 contains 14 residues. Germline V gives CDR1 SEHNR, CDR2 FQNEAQ (reference sequence). J gave up 4 bases and V 3 bases, and 2 bases lay outside the gene matches.

This chain joins TRBV6-5 and TRBJ1-3, with unresolved D. Germline V gene sequence: CDR1 MNHEY, CDR2 SVGAGI. V was cut by 9 bases and J by 0 bases, with 15 bases left in between. The CDR3 is 15 amino acids. CDR3 DNA: TGTGCCAGTATGGACGGTTCGAGCTCTGGAAACACCATATATTTT. Translation: CASMDGSSSGNTIYF.

The V gene is TRBV7-9, the J gene TRBJ2-7, with TRBD1 matching 8 bases. Germline V gene sequence: CDR1 SEHNR, CDR2 FQNEAQ (reference sequence). This CDR3 is built from 14 residues. After removal of 4 bases from V and 6 bases from J, the junction contained 8 bases not matched to a gene. CDR3 DNA: TGTGCCAGCAGCTCCGCAGGGGGCGGAATCGAGCAGTACTTC. Its protein is CASSSAGGGIEQYF. Looking up the rest from reference TRBV7-9 and TRBJ2-7 gives the full variable domain: DTGVSQNPRHKITKRGQNVTFRCDPISEHNRLYWYRQTLGQGPEFLTYFQNEAQLEKSRLLSDRFSAERPKGSFSTLEIQRTEQGDSAMYLCASSSAGGGIEQYFGPGTRLTVT.

J is TRBJ1-3 and V is TRBV4-2; D call uncertain. Trimming pared 0 bases from V and 0 bases from J, leaving 6 bases between. This CDR3 is built from 15 residues. CDR1 is LGHNA, CDR2 YNFKEQ, per germline. CDR3 loop: CASSQDFLSGNTIYF. The CDR3 coding sequence is TGTGCCAGCAGCCAAGATTTCCTCTCTGGAAACACCATATATTTT.

V and J are TRBV6-6 and TRBJ2-7; TRBD1 matches 8 bases. The CDR3 covers 14 residues. Germline V gene lookup returns CDR1 MNHNY and CDR2 SVGAGI (reference sequence). The V segment lost 6 bases and the J segment 3 bases; nucleotides outside the gene matches: 7. Here the CDR3 reads CASSTRTGLYEQYF. The CDR3 bases are TGTGCCAGCAGCACGCGGACAGGGCTCTACGAGCAGTACTTC.

This clone is a singleton in its sample. V usage is TRBV3-1 (or the pseudogene TRBV3-2) and J usage is TRBJ1-2; TRBD1 is a possible D gene (6 bases). V gave up 1 base and J gave up 4 bases, with 16 bases separating them. The CDR3 totals 16 residues. Germline CDR1 and CDR2: LGHDT and YNNKEL (reference sequence). The CDR3 protein is CASSQGRGALGYGYTF. The CDR3 coding sequence is TGTGCCAGCAGCCAAGGTCGGGGGGCTCTGGGCTATGGCTACACCTTC.

This sequence joins TRBV19 and TRBJ1-5; D unclear. Trimming took off 1 base at V and 1 base at J, with 11 bases between the two ends. CDR3 length equals 16 residues. CDR1 and CDR2 from the germline V gene are LNHDA and SQIVND (reference sequence). CDR3 loop: CASSIASPPSNQPQHF. The CDR3 bases are TGTGCCAGTAGTATAGCTAGTCCCCCGAGCAATCAGCCCCAGCATTTT.

About this clone: Other nucleotide sequences in the sample specify the same CDR3. CDR3 bases: TGTGCCAGCAGCCTTACGATGGGACTAGCGGGGGGGCAGGGAGATACGCAGTATTTT. It encodes CASSLTMGLAGGQGDTQYF. The rearrangement uses TRBV13 and TRBJ2-3; the match to TRBD2 covers 16 bases. The CDR3 extends over 19 amino acids. Trimming at V came to 5 bases and at J to 5 bases, leaving 13 bases not matched to a gene. CDR1 and CDR2 from the germline V gene are PRHDT and FYEKMQ (reference sequence).

The V and J genes are TRBV11-2 and TRBJ2-7, with 8 bases aligning to TRBD2. There are 12 residues in the CDR3. The germline gives CDR1 SGHAT, CDR2 FQNNGV. Germline trimming cut 7 bases from V and 8 bases from J; bases unmatched to any gene: 7. CDR3 DNA sequence: TGTGCCAGCAACCGGGGGGGGTCGAAGCAGTACTTC. It codes for CASNRGGSKQYF.

This clone came up once. The rearrangement links TRBV29-1 to TRBJ2-1; tentative D call: TRBD2 (6 bases). The V gene lost 7 bases and the J gene lost 8 bases, with 21 bases spanning the gap. Germline values: CDR1 SQVTM, CDR2 ANQGSEA. There are 14 residues in the CDR3. The CDR3 reads CSAEWGEKRDEQFF. In DNA form, the CDR3 reads TGCAGCGCCGAATGGGGGGAGAAACGGGATGAGCAGTTCTTC.

The V gene is TRBV4-2, the J gene TRBJ2-3; perhaps TRBD2 as D (6 bases). Germline CDR1 LGHNA, CDR2 YNFKEQ. This CDR3 contains 19 residues. Trimming removed 2 bases from V and 3 bases from J, with 24 bases in between. CDR3 in DNA: TGTGCCAGCAGCCAAAAAGGGACTGAGGGGATGGTTTGGACAGATACGCAGTATTTT. Amino acid sequence: CASSQKGTEGMVWTDTQYF.

This sequence joins TRBV5-1 and TRBJ2-5; D is unresolved. The CDR3 is made up of 15 amino acids. Germline loops: CDR1 SGHRS, CDR2 YFSETQ. Trimming left V 1 base short and J 5 bases short, with 15 bases between. CDR3 amino acids: CASSLTDQAIETQYF. In nucleotides, the CDR3 is TGCGCCAGCAGCTTGACGGATCAGGCAATTGAGACCCAGTACTTC. Full variable domain (remainder filled in from reference TRBV5-1 and TRBJ2-5): KAGVTQTPRYLIKTRGQQVTLSCSPISGHRSVSWYQQTPGQGLQFLFEYFSETQRNKGNFPGRFSGRQFSNSRSEMNVSTLELGDSALYLCASSLTDQAIETQYFGPGTRLLVL.

The rearrangement joins TRBV7-2 to TRBJ2-1, with TRBD1 matching 7 bases. The germline V gene encodes CDR1 SGHTA and CDR2 FQGNSA. The CDR3 is 18 residues long. With 5 bases clipped from V and 1 base from J, the junction kept 14 bases outside the gene matches. For the CDR3, the DNA is TGTGCCAGCAGCCCTCGGCCCTACAGGGGCCGTTCCTACAATGAGCAGTTCTTC. It codes for CASSPRPYRGRSYNEQFF. Using reference TRBV7-2 and TRBJ2-1 for the parts outside the CDR3, the full variable domain is GAGVSQSPSNKVTEKGKDVELRCDPISGHTALYWYRQSLGQGLEFLIYFQGNSAPDKSGLPSDRFSAERTGGSVSTLTIQRTQQEDSAVYLCASSPRPYRGRSYNEQFFGPGTRLTVL.

CDR3: CAISESDRVLTGELFF. CDR3 in DNA: TGTGCCATCAGTGAGTCCGACAGGGTACTCACCGGGGAGCTGTTTTTT. This rearrangement joins TRBV10-3 to TRBJ2-2; 7 bases agree with TRBD1. This CDR3 comprises 16 residues. From germline, CDR1 is ENHRY and CDR2 SYGVKD. Germline trimming cut 0 bases from V and 4 bases from J; bases unmatched to any gene: 5.

This clone was found once. The chain recombines TRBV27 with TRBJ2-3; D could derive from TRBD1 or TRBD2 (5 bases each). The CDR3 is 15 amino acids. The ends were cut back, 5 bases at V and 0 bases at J, with 12 bases in the middle. The germline gives CDR1 MNHEY, CDR2 SMNVEV (reference sequence). The CDR3 nucleotides are TGTGCCAGCAGTCCGGTGGGGGTTAGCACAGATACGCAGTATTTT. Its translation: CASSPVGVSTDTQYF.

The gene calls are TRBV4-1 and TRBJ2-3; D call uncertain. V was pared by 2 bases and J by 3 bases, with 6 bases between. Germline CDR1 and CDR2: MGHRA and YSYEKL. This CDR3 is built from 13 residues. DNA of the CDR3: TGCGCCAGCAGCCAACTGGGAACAGATACGCAGTATTTT. Translated: CASSQLGTDTQYF.

V gene TRBV7-9 combines with J gene TRBJ1-3; D gene unclear. V was clipped by 5 bases and J by 0 bases, with 11 bases between them. CDR3 length: 15 residues. From germline, CDR1 is SEHNR and CDR2 FQNEAQ (reference sequence). The CDR3 DNA reads TGTGCCAGCAGCACAGACTCGAGCTCTGGAAACACCATATATTTT. Residues: CASSTDSSSGNTIYF.